This T cell receptor (beta chain) comes out of a study of blood T cell repertoires in COVID-19. Study-level background: Some COVID-19 samples were acute and others convalescent; all came from the United States, Italy and Spain. Sample material is recorded as cDNA or gDNA derived from T cells, B-cell-depleted T cells, or PBMCs.

This clone was counted a few times. The table came from immunoSEQ multiplex PCR; TCRdb's copy has only in-frame clones and leaves some out. The table records over 90,000 clones, 81% of them present only once. The TCR originated in a man in his 60s with acute or convalescent COVID-19. Sequencing was performed on peripheral blood.

CDR3 region: CASSTPTGNYGYTF. In DNA form, the CDR3 reads TGTGCCAGCAGCACCCCGACAGGGAACTATGGCTACACCTTC. V gene TRBV28 combines with J gene TRBJ1-2; 7 bases agree with TRBD1. Per the germline V gene, CDR1 is MDHEN and CDR2 is SYDVKM. With 6 bases clipped from V and 2 bases from J, the junction kept 6 bases outside the gene matches. This CDR3 comprises 14 residues.